The rows below give T cell receptor beta chains drawn from one sample of a study of T-cell reconstitution after alpha-beta-depleted transplantation in children. A single record per CDR3 protein comes from TCRdb applying MiXCR to the PCR reads. The sample yields 250,000 to 400,000 distinct CDR3 sequences, about a quarter seen once. The sample consisted of PBMCs, mostly from graft donor cells, taken 180 days after TCRalphabeta/CD19-depleted stem cell transplant. These receptors were obtained from a male patient between 5 and 17 years old who had a stem cell transplant for acute lymphoblastic leukemia, so the T cells may come from the graft donor. Both conserved end residues are part of each CDR3. D genes are given only for firm matches. Size is omitted from some rows. Given values are once, few, many or a class for expanded clones.

V: TRBV3-1
size: few
J: TRBJ2-5
D: TRBD2
DNA: TGTGCCAGCAGCCAAGATTGGCGGGAGTACCAAGAGACCCAGTACTTC
CDR3: CASSQDWREYQETQYF

V: TRBV29-1
size: NA
J: TRBJ1-1
D: NA
DNA: TGCAGCGTTGGCCCGTCGCAGGGGTACACTGAAGCTTTCTTT
CDR3: CSVGPSQGYTEAFF

V: TRBV20-1
size: NA
J: TRBJ2-5
D: NA
DNA: TGCAGTGCTAGAGATAAGAGGGATTTAAGGGGGGAGACCCAGTACTTC
CDR3: CSARDKRDLRGETQYF

V: TRBV7-3
size: few
J: TRBJ2-1
D: TRBD2
DNA: TGTGCCAGCAGCTTAATAGCGGGAGGAATGAATGAGCAGTTCTTC
CDR3: CASSLIAGGMNEQFF

V: TRBV2
size: NA
J: TRBJ2-5
D: NA
DNA: TGTGCCAGCAGTGTCGGGAGCGAGGAAGAGACCCAGTACTTC
CDR3: CASSVGSEEETQYF

V: TRBV20-1
size: few
J: TRBJ1-5
D: NA
DNA: TGCAGTGCCCCGCGGGGGGCAAGAAGCAATCAGCCCCAGCATTTT
CDR3: CSAPRGARSNQPQHF

V: TRBV27
size: many
J: TRBJ2-3
D: TRBD2
DNA: TGTGCCAGCAGCCTTCTAGCGGACACCCCTAGCACAGATACGCAGTATTTT
CDR3: CASSLLADTPSTDTQYF

V: TRBV29-1
size: few
J: TRBJ1-1
D: NA
DNA: TGCAGCGTTCTCACCAACACTGAAGCTTTCTTT
CDR3: CSVLTNTEAFF

V: TRBV9
size: few
J: TRBJ2-7
D: TRBD2
DNA: TGTGCCAGCAGCGTAGTGGCGGGAGACCACTACGAGCAGTACTTC
CDR3: CASSVVAGDHYEQYF

V: TRBV20-1
size: few
J: TRBJ2-7
D: TRBD1
DNA: TGCAGTGCAAACACAGGGGGCGACTCCTACGAGCAGTACTTC
CDR3: CSANTGGDSYEQYF

V: TRBV7-2
size: NA
J: TRBJ2-1
D: NA
DNA: TGTGCCAGCAGCTTAGCGCGTATAGCGTGGTGGGAGCAGTTCTTC
CDR3: CASSLARIAWWEQFF

V: TRBV5-1
size: NA
J: TRBJ2-7
D: TRBD2
DNA: TGCGCCAGCAGCACCACCAGCGGGAGCACGTACGAGCAGTACTTC
CDR3: CASSTTSGSTYEQYF

V: TRBV9
size: few
J: TRBJ2-7
D: TRBD1
DNA: TGTGCCAGCAGCCCGACAGGGCAAGACGAGCAGTACTTC
CDR3: CASSPTGQDEQYF

V: TRBV6-5
size: NA
J: TRBJ2-7
D: NA
DNA: TGTGCCAGCAGTTACTCGACCGGGGCTCTCTACGAGCAGTACTTC
CDR3: CASSYSTGALYEQYF

V: TRBV9
size: few
J: TRBJ2-1
D: TRBD1
DNA: TGTGCCAGCAGCGCCCGGGGACAGGGGTATGAGCAGTTCTTC
CDR3: CASSARGQGYEQFF

V: TRBV11-1
size: few
J: TRBJ1-1
D: NA
DNA: TGTGCCAGCACCTTCCGGGACGCCCTTGAAGCTTTCTTT
CDR3: CASTFRDALEAFF

V: TRBV5-1
size: NA
J: TRBJ2-2
D: NA
DNA: TGCGCCAGCAGAGACCGGGACTCGGGGACCGGGGAGCTGTTTTTT
CDR3: CASRDRDSGTGELFF

V: TRBV11-2
size: few
J: TRBJ1-1
D: TRBD1
DNA: TGTGCCAGCAGCCCCGGGACAGGGTATCGAGCTTTCTTT
CDR3: CASSPGTGYRAFF

V: TRBV5-1
size: NA
J: TRBJ2-3
D: TRBD2
DNA: TGCGCCAGCAGCTTAAGGACTAGCAGTATCACAGATACGCAGTATTTT
CDR3: CASSLRTSSITDTQYF

V: TRBV7-2
size: few
J: TRBJ2-3
D: NA
DNA: TGTGCCAGCAGCTTACAGGCTAGCCGCACAGATACGCAGTATTTT
CDR3: CASSLQASRTDTQYF

V: TRBV4-2
size: NA
J: TRBJ2-2
D: TRBD2
DNA: TGTGCCAGCAGCCGGCGGGGGAGCACCGGGGAGCTGTTTTTT
CDR3: CASSRRGSTGELFF

V: TRBV6-1
size: NA
J: TRBJ2-7
D: TRBD2
DNA: TGTGCCAGCAGTCCCCTAGCGGGAGGATACGAGCAGTACTTC
CDR3: CASSPLAGGYEQYF

V: TRBV12-3/TRBV12-4
size: few
J: TRBJ1-2
D: NA
DNA: TGTGCCAGCAGTTTCGGAGGGGCGGGCTATGGCTACACCTTC
CDR3: CASSFGGAGYGYTF